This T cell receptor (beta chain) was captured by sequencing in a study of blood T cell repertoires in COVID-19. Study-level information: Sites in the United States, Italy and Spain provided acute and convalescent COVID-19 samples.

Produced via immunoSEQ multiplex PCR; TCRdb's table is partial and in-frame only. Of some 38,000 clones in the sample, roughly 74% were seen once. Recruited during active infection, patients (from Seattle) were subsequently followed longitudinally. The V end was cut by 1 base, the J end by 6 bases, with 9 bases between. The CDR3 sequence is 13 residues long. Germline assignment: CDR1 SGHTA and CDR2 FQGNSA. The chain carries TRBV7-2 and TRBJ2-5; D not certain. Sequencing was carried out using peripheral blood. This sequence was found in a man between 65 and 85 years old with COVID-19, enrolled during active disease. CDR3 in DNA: TGTGCCAGCAGCTTAGAATACAGAAAGACCCAGTACTTC. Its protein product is CASSLEYRKTQYF. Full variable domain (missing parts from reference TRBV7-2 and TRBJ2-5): GAGVSQSPSNKVTEKGKDVELRCDPISGHTALYWYRQSLGQGLEFLIYFQGNSAPDKSGLPSDRFSAERTGGSVSTLTIQRTQQEDSAVYLCASSLEYRKTQYFGPGTRLLVL.